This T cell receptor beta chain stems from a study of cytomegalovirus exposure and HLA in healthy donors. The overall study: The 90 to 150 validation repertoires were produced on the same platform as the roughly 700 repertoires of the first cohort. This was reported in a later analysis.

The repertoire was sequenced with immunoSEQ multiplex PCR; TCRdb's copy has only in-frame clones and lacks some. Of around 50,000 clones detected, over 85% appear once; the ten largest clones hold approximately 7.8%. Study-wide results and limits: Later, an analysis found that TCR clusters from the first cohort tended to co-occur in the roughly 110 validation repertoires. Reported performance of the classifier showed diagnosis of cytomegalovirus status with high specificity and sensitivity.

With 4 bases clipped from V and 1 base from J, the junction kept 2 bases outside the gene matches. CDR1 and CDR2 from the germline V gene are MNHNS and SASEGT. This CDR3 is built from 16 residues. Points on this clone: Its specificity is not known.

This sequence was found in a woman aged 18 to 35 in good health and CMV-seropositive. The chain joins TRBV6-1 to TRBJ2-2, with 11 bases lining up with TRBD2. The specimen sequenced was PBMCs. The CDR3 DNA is TGTGCCAGCAGTGGACTAGCGGGAATGAACACCGGGGAGCTGTTTTTT. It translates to CASSGLAGMNTGELFF.